The TCR beta chain described here comes from a study of blood T cell repertoires in COVID-19. Study overall: The origin of the acute and convalescent COVID-19 samples was the United States, Italy and Spain. From T cells, B-cell-depleted T cells, or PBMCs came the material, which was cDNA or gDNA.

The data were produced by immunoSEQ multiplex PCR, yet TCRdb's version contains in-frame clones alone and is incomplete. The table records 200,000 to 300,000 clones, about 82% of them present only once. In this sample, this clone turned up once. Germline V gene data show CDR1 as SGHDN and CDR2 as FVKESK. The V gene end was trimmed by 3 bases and the J gene end by 5 bases; junction bases not matched to a gene: 8. The CDR3 consists of 15 residues. J is TRBJ2-5 and V is TRBV14; 8 nucleotides line up with TRBD2. The clonotype comes from a woman aged 45 to 65 with acute COVID-19. The sequenced sample consisted of PBMCs or T cells enriched from blood (not recorded which). DNA of the CDR3: TGTGCCAGCAGCCACCGGGGGGGCCGTTGGGAGACCCAGTACTTC. Its translation: CASSHRGGRWETQYF.